These 8 T cell receptor beta chains were sequenced from one sample in a study of early T cells in non-severe SARS-CoV-2 infection. Each CDR3 protein gets one entry after TCRdb re-called the 5' RACE reads with MiXCR. The sample shows some 91,000 distinct CDR3 sequences, around 10% of them seen only once. The material sequenced was whole blood, taken at baseline. Receptors were obtained from an adult who was a healthcare worker with PCR-confirmed SARS-CoV-2 infection or an uninfected control (not recorded which).

The rearrangement joins TRBV25-1 to TRBJ1-2; D not resolved. Germline CDR1 reads MGHDK; CDR2 reads SYGVNS. The CDR3 runs to 11 residues. Trimming removed 7 bases from V and 6 bases from J, with 9 bases in between. The CDR3 nucleotides are TGTGCCAGCATTTCAACGGATGGCTACACCTTC. This codes for CASISTDGYTF.

This clonotype was observed a few times. This rearrangement joins TRBV5-1 to TRBJ1-2; D gene uncertain. The CDR3 is 14 amino acids. Germline lookup yields CDR1 SGHRS and CDR2 YFSETQ. V was shortened by 4 bases and J by 0 bases, with 10 bases between the two germline ends. For the CDR3, the DNA is TGCGCCAGCAGCCCGGACGGCACTAACTATGGCTACACCTTC. Translated: CASSPDGTNYGYTF. Full variable domain (missing parts from reference TRBV5-1 and TRBJ1-2): KAGVTQTPRYLIKTRGQQVTLSCSPISGHRSVSWYQQTPGQGLQFLFEYFSETQRNKGNFPGRFSGRQFSNSRSEMNVSTLELGDSALYLCASSPDGTNYGYTFGSGTRLTVV.

This clonotype was observed a handful of times. The chain couples TRBV20-1 to TRBJ1-1, with 7 bases matching TRBD1. The CDR3 is 12 amino acids. With 6 bases clipped from V and 3 bases from J, the junction kept 4 bases outside the gene matches. CDR1 is DFQATT, CDR2 SNEGSKA, per germline (reference sequence). CDR3 bases: TGCAGTGCAGACAGGGTTGACACTGAAGCTTTCTTT. It codes for CSADRVDTEAFF.

This clonotype was recorded at least ten times. The chain links TRBV5-1 to TRBJ2-7, with 8 bases that match TRBD2. V shed 4 bases, J shed 0 bases, and the junction held 9 bases outside the gene matches. The CDR3 loop spans 16 amino acids. Per the germline V gene, CDR1 is SGHRS and CDR2 is YFSETQ. CDR3 DNA: TGCGCCAGCAGCGTGGAACCCAGCGGGGGCTCCTACGAGCAGTACTTC. Encoded protein: CASSVEPSGGSYEQYF.

This sequence joins TRBV7-9 and TRBJ2-1; 10 nucleotides align to TRBD2. The CDR3 consists of 17 residues. The germline V gene encodes CDR1 SEHNR and CDR2 FQNEAQ (reference sequence). V lost 0 bases and J lost 5; bases outside the gene matches: 7. The DNA for the CDR3 is TGTGCCAGCAGCTTAGCCCTAGCGGGAGAGAGAGACAATGAGCAGTTCTTC. This codes for CASSLALAGERDNEQFF.

This chain links TRBV14 with TRBJ1-2; perhaps TRBD1 as D (5 bases). CDR1 is SGHDN and CDR2 is FVKESK in the germline V gene. There are 14 residues in the CDR3. V gave up 3 bases and J gave up 2 bases, with 10 bases separating them. The CDR3 spells CASSHRWGNYGYTF. The CDR3 DNA is TGTGCCAGCAGCCATAGGTGGGGGAACTATGGCTACACCTTC.

This chain joins TRBV5-4 and TRBJ1-1; D ambiguous. CDR1 is SGHNT and CDR2 is YYREEE in the germline V gene (reference sequence). CDR3 length equals 13 residues. Deletions cut 10 bases from V and 3 bases from J, with 16 bases between. The CDR3 DNA follows: TGTGCCGTTGGAGGGCGAGAGGACACTGAAGCTTTCTTT. The encoded protein is CAVGGREDTEAFF.

This chain connects TRBV6-6 to TRBJ2-7; D ambiguous. CDR1 MNHNY and CDR2 SVGAGI come from the germline V gene (reference sequence). V lost 2 bases and J 2 bases, leaving 7 bases between the germline ends. There are 13 residues in the CDR3. For the CDR3, the DNA is TGTGCCAGCAGTTACCACTCGACCTACGAGCAGTACTTC. Translated: CASSYHSTYEQYF.